This T cell receptor (beta chain) is drawn from a study of cytomegalovirus exposure and HLA in healthy donors. Note on this clone: Its target is not known.

The donors were members of the roughly 120-subject validation cohort (separate from the roughly 700-subject first cohort). Study-level results: Specificity of a few CMV-associated chains for CMV antigens was verified in vitro. The authors listed 164 TCR beta chains as cytomegalovirus-associated.

Some clones are missing from TCRdb's copy, which holds only in-frame ones; the method was immunoSEQ multiplex PCR. The sample carries about 130,000 clones, approximately 94% recorded once. The CDR3 loop spans 17 amino acids. The ends were cut back, 1 base at V and 1 base at J, with 14 bases in the middle. Germline V lookup: CDR1 SGHDN, CDR2 FVKESK. The sequencing sample was made of PBMCs. This clonotype originated in a man younger than 35 in good health and CMV-seronegative. V usage is TRBV14 and J usage is TRBJ1-5; a possible D gene is TRBD1 (6 bases). CDR3 sequence: CASSQGVQGESNQPQHF. The CDR3 nucleotides are TGTGCCAGCAGCCAAGGGGTACAGGGTGAAAGCAATCAGCCCCAGCATTTT.